The subject of this entry is one T cell receptor (beta chain). The sample originates from a study of blood T cell repertoires in COVID-19. V trimming: 5 bases; J trimming: 3 bases; junction bases outside the gene matches: 10. This CDR3 region has 15 residues. Germline V gives CDR1 SGHTA, CDR2 FQGNSA. Per the original methods: Nucleated cell counts were estimated from reference gene primer amplification. TCRdb's copy holds only in-frame clones and misses some; the assay was immunoSEQ multiplex PCR. V, J and clone size are those of that table, while D and trimming were read from the DNA. The data show about 71,000 clones, 82% seen once.

The source is an elderly woman with acute or convalescent COVID-19. Sequenced: peripheral blood. The V and J genes are TRBV7-2 and TRBJ2-7, with 7 bases aligning to TRBD2. In DNA form, the CDR3 reads TGTGCCAGCAGCGCTACCAGTAGCGGGCTCTACGAGCAGTACTTC. This codes for CASSATSSGLYEQYF.